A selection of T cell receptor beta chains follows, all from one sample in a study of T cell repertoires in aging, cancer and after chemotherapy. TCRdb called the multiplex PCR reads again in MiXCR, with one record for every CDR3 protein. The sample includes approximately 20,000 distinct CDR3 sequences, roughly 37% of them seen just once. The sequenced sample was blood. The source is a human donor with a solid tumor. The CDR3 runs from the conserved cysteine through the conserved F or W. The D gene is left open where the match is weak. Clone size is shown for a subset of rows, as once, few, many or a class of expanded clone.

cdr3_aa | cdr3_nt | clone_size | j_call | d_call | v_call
CASSLLGPRDPGWELFF | TGCGCCAGCAGCCTGCTAGGTCCCCGGGACCCCGGCTGGGAGCTGTTTTTT | - | TRBJ2-2 | - | TRBV5-1
CSASGTVVNYGYTF | TGCAGTGCTAGTGGGACAGTCGTTAACTATGGCTACACCTTC | - | TRBJ1-2 | TRBD1 | TRBV20-1
CASRPSASNEQFF | TGCGCCAGCAGACCCTCCGCAAGCAATGAGCAGTTCTTC | - | TRBJ2-1 | - | TRBV5-1
CASSGGQLINQPQHF | TGTGCCAGTAGTGGGGGACAGCTGATCAATCAGCCCCAGCATTTT | few | TRBJ1-5 | TRBD1 | TRBV19
CASRQAGNTIYF | TGTGCCTCAAGGCAGGCCGGAAACACCATATATTTT | few | TRBJ1-3 | - | TRBV30
CASSTGTGEGVAKNIQYF | TGTGCCAGTAGTACCGGGACAGGGGAGGGTGTAGCCAAAAACATTCAGTACTTC | few | TRBJ2-4 | TRBD1 | TRBV19
CGPMGYNEQFF | TGTGGGCCCATGGGGTACAATGAGCAGTTCTTC | few | TRBJ2-1 | - | TRBV5-4
CASGGRGPETQYF | TGTGCCAGTGGTGGCAGGGGGCCAGAGACCCAGTACTTC | medium-sized | TRBJ2-5 | TRBD1 | TRBV19
CAWSAGLSNSPLHF | TGTGCCTGGAGTGCGGGACTGTCCAATTCACCCCTCCACTTT | few | TRBJ1-6 | - | TRBV30
CASSGRDSHNEQFF | TGTGCCAGCAGCGGTAGGGACAGCCACAATGAGCAGTTCTTC | - | TRBJ2-1 | TRBD1 | TRBV7-2
CASSEDLQRAEAFF | TGTGCCAGCAGCGAGGACCTACAGAGAGCTGAAGCTTTCTTT | - | TRBJ1-1 | - | TRBV5-4
CASSPTQGANTQYF | TGTGCCAGCTCACCAACCCAGGGGGCAAATACGCAGTATTTT | few | TRBJ2-3 | TRBD1 | TRBV18
CASSFSLGSSYEQYF | TGTGCCAGCAGCTTTTCCCTCGGGAGCTCCTACGAGCAGTACTTC | - | TRBJ2-7 | - | TRBV5-4
CSVTPKAPSGANVLTF | TGCAGCGTTACCCCCAAAGCGCCGTCTGGGGCCAACGTCCTGACTTTC | medium-sized | TRBJ2-6 | - | TRBV29-1
CSVWAPGSYEQYF | TGCAGCGTCTGGGCCCCTGGGAGCTACGAGCAGTACTTC | medium-sized | TRBJ2-7 | - | TRBV29-1
CASSPRSLQGVGNTEAFF | TGTGCCAGCTCACCACGTTCTCTCCAGGGAGTCGGGAACACTGAAGCTTTCTTT | - | TRBJ1-1 | - | TRBV18
CASSPGEDTQYF | TGTGCCAGCAGCCCAGGGGAAGATACGCAGTATTTT | large | TRBJ2-3 | - | TRBV11-1